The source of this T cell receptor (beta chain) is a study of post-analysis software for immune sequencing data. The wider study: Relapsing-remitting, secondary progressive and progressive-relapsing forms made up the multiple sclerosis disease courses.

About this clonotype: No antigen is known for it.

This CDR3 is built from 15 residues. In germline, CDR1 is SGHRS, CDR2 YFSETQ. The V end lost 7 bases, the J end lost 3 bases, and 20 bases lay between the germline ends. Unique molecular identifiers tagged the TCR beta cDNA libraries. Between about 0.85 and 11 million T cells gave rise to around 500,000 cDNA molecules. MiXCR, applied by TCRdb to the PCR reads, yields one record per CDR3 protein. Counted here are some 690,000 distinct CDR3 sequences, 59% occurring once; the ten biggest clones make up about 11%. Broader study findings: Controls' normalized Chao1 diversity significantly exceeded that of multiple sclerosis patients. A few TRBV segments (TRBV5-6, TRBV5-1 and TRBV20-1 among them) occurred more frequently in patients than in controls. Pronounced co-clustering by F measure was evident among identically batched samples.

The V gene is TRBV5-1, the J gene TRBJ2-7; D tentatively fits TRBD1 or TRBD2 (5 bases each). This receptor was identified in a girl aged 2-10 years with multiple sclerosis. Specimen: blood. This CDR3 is CASAEGPPRDYEQYF. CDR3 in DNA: TGCGCCAGCGCCGAGGGACCACCCCGGGACTACGAGCAGTACTTC.